This TCR beta chain was sequenced in a study of blood T cell repertoires in COVID-19. Study at large: T cells, B-cell-depleted T cells, or PBMCs supplied cDNA or gDNA.

TCRdb's table, derived via immunoSEQ multiplex PCR, lists solely in-frame clones and lacks some. This sample has around 68,000 clones, with under 85% found just once. CDR3 length: 12 residues. J was trimmed by 17 bases and V by 5 bases; bases with no gene match: 9. This clonotype was sampled from a woman aged 45-65 years with acute or convalescent COVID-19. This chain links TRBV12-3 or TRBV12-4 with TRBJ1-4; 9 nucleotides align to TRBD1. The source material was peripheral blood. In nucleotides, the CDR3 is TGTGCCAGCAGTGCCCGGGACAGGGCTCCTTTTTTT. This translates into CASSARDRAPFF.